The subject of this entry is one T cell receptor beta chain. This sample is drawn from a study of blood T cell repertoires in COVID-19. The wider study: Specimens from acute and convalescent COVID-19 originated in the United States, Italy and Spain.

This CDR3 has 14 amino acids. Germline V gene lookup returns CDR1 WSHSY and CDR2 SAAADI. The V end was cut by 7 bases, the J end by 1 base, with 12 bases between. Participants had their cohort set by participant-reported clinical history. The recovered donors of Cohort 3 showed two negative PCRs, clearance, or symptom resolution. Original data processing: Estimated nucleated cell counts came from reference gene primer amplification. The repertoire was sequenced with immunoSEQ multiplex PCR; TCRdb's copy has only in-frame clones and lacks some. D and trimming were read from the DNA, whereas the V and J calls and clone size are those reported in that table. The repertoire holds some 300,000 clones, with around 84% as singletons.

The receptor comes from a man in his thirties or forties who had recovered from COVID-19. The sample comprised PBMCs or T cells enriched from blood (not recorded which). The rearrangement joins TRBV10-2 to TRBJ2-3; D not resolved. The DNA for the CDR3 is TGCGCCAGCACCCACAGTCCGGGCACAGATACGCAGTATTTT. It translates to CASTHSPGTDTQYF.